These T cell receptor beta chains were read from a single sample in a study of blood T cell repertoires in COVID-19. Clones were sequenced by immunoSEQ multiplex PCR, and TCRdb holds only the in-frame ones, with some missing. The table shows roughly 150,000 clones, with around 89% occurring only once. What was sequenced was peripheral blood. Receptors originate from a woman aged 55-69 years with active COVID-19. The CDR3 runs from the conserved cysteine through the conserved F or W. A D gene is named only where the DNA matches it firmly. Some rows have no size entry. The others give once, few or many, or a class for an expanded clone.

d_gene	v_gene	abundance	j_gene	CDR3nt	CDR3aa
.	TRBV19	.	TRBJ1-2	TGTGCCAGTAGCTCCGGGGGAGTATTC	CASSSGGVF
TRBD1	TRBV28	.	TRBJ2-1	TGTGCCAGCAGTAGCCAGGGACAGGGGGAAGACAATGAGCAGTTCTTC	CASSSQGQGEDNEQFF
.	TRBV28	.	TRBJ1-2	TGTGCCAGCAGTTTCTCCAGGGGATTTTATGGCTACACCTTC	CASSFSRGFYGYTF
.	TRBV27	.	TRBJ2-1	TGTGCCAGCAGTTTCGGAGGGTCGAGCTCCTACAATGAGCAGTTCTTC	CASSFGGSSSYNEQFF
TRBD2	TRBV11-3	.	TRBJ2-1	TGTGCCAGCAGCTCGGGACTAGCGGGAGGGGGCAATGAGCAGTTCTTC	CASSSGLAGGGNEQFF
.	TRBV12-3/TRBV12-4	.	TRBJ1-6	TGTGCCAGCAGTTCACAGGGACCCTCACCCCTCCACTTT	CASSSQGPSPLHF
TRBD1	TRBV6-2/TRBV6-3	.	TRBJ2-7	TGTGCCAGCAGGTACGGGACAGACCTACAGCAGTACTTC	CASRYGTDLQQYF
TRBD2	TRBV27	.	TRBJ2-1	TGTGCCAGCAGTTTATGGCTAGCGGGAGGTCAGTTCTTC	CASSLWLAGGQFF
.	TRBV3-1/TRBV3-2	.	TRBJ2-5	TGTGCCAGCAGCCGCCGAACGGCGAGGGAGACCCAGTACTTC	CASSRRTARETQYF
.	TRBV6-6	.	TRBJ1-5	TGTGCCAGCAGCAACGTAGGGGTGGGCCAGCCCCAGCATTTT	CASSNVGVGQPQHF
.	TRBV2	.	TRBJ1-6	TGTGCCAGCAGGTCAGGGGTAGACAATTCACCCCTCCACTTT	CASRSGVDNSPLHF
.	TRBV5-4	.	TRBJ2-5	TGTGCCAGCAGCTTGGGTAATCAGGGGTCCGGGCCAGAGACCCAGTACTTC	CASSLGNQGSGPETQYF
.	TRBV5-5	few	TRBJ2-5	TGTGCCAGCAGCTTGCTCGGGAGCAGAGAGACCCAGTACTTC	CASSLLGSRETQYF
TRBD1	TRBV28	.	TRBJ1-5	TGTGCCAGCAGTTTCCTGACAGGGAAACAGCCCCAGCATTTT	CASSFLTGKQPQHF
.	TRBV12-3/TRBV12-4	.	TRBJ1-4	TGTGCCAGCTCGGCAGCCCCGAGGAGAAAACTGTTTTTT	CASSAAPRRKLFF
TRBD1	TRBV11-3	.	TRBJ2-1	TGTGCCAGCAGCTTAAGGCCAGGGGGACCCTTCAATGAGCAGTTCTTC	CASSLRPGGPFNEQFF
TRBD2	TRBV5-1	.	TRBJ2-1	TGCGCCAGCAGCTTGGTTCGCACTAGCGAGCCACCCTACAATGAGCAGTTCTTC	CASSLVRTSEPPYNEQFF
.	TRBV18	.	TRBJ1-5	TGTGCCAGCTCACAGGGAGAGGGATATCAGCCCCAGCATTTT	CASSQGEGYQPQHF
TRBD1	TRBV6-5	.	TRBJ2-4	TGTGCCAGCAGTCGGACAGGGGCGAGAAACATTCAGTACTTC	CASSRTGARNIQYF
TRBD1	TRBV5-1	.	TRBJ1-1	TGCGCCAGCAGCTTGGCCCAGGGGGCGCGAATGAACACTGAAGCTTTCTTT	CASSLAQGARMNTEAFF
TRBD2	TRBV3-1/TRBV3-2	.	TRBJ2-1	TGTGCCAGCAGCCCGGGGGATATAATTTGGCGGGAGGGTAGCTCCTACAATGAGCAGTTCTTC	CASSPGDIIWREGSSYNEQFF
.	TRBV27	.	TRBJ2-7	TGTGCCAGCAGCTCTTATTCGGCAGGCTACGAGCAGTACTTC	CASSSYSAGYEQYF
.	TRBV12-3/TRBV12-4	.	TRBJ1-1	TGTGCCAGCAGTTTATTCTTAGACACTGAAGCTTTCTTT	CASSLFLDTEAFF
TRBD1	TRBV19	.	TRBJ1-1	TGTGCCAGTAGTACTCAGGGGGTTAGGACTGAAGCTTTCTTT	CASSTQGVRTEAFF
TRBD1	TRBV5-1	.	TRBJ1-4	TGCGCCAGCAGAGGAGGAGGGACAGGGCCTAATGAAAAACTGTTTTTT	CASRGGGTGPNEKLFF
TRBD2	TRBV5-1	.	TRBJ2-1	TGCGCCAGCACCACCTCCGGGACTAGCCGCTCGATAGAGCAGTTCTTC	CASTTSGTSRSIEQFF
TRBD1	TRBV7-2	few	TRBJ1-1	TGTGCCAGCAGCTTAACAACAGGGGTGGCTGAAGCTTTCTTT	CASSLTTGVAEAFF
TRBD1	TRBV10-3	.	TRBJ1-2	TGTGCCATCAGTGAACGGACAGGTTTTTATCGGTTC	CAISERTGFYRF
.	TRBV5-1	.	TRBJ2-4	TGCGCCAGCAGCTTGGCCGCAGGGACAAGGGACATTCAGTACTTC	CASSLAAGTRDIQYF
.	TRBV7-2	.	TRBJ2-3	TGTGCCAGCAGCTTAGGGCACGAGGATCGTACGCAGTATTTT	CASSLGHEDRTQYF
TRBD1	TRBV10-3	.	TRBJ1-5	TGTGCCATCAGTGCTGGGGACAGCTACAATCAGCCCCAGCATTTT	CAISAGDSYNQPQHF
TRBD2	TRBV9	.	TRBJ2-1	TGTGCCAGCACCACCTCTAGCGGCACCTACAATGAGCAGTTCTTC	CASTTSSGTYNEQFF
TRBD2	TRBV28	.	TRBJ2-5	TGTGCCAGCAGAAAAGGACTAGCGGGAGCGCAAGAGACCCAGTACTTC	CASRKGLAGAQETQYF
TRBD2	TRBV7-2	.	TRBJ2-3	TGTGCCAGCAGGGAAACTAGCGGTCCTAGCACAGATACGCAGTATTTT	CASRETSGPSTDTQYF
TRBD1	TRBV18	.	TRBJ2-5	TGTGCCAGCTCAGCGTATTCCGGGACAGCAAAAGAGACCCAGTACTTC	CASSAYSGTAKETQYF
TRBD1	TRBV7-2	.	TRBJ2-7	TGTGCCAGCAGCCCAACCGGGACAGGTGTGCACGAGCAGTACTTC	CASSPTGTGVHEQYF
.	TRBV7-2	few	TRBJ1-5	TGTGCCAGCAGTGACCGAGGGATAAATCAGCCCCAGCATTTT	CASSDRGINQPQHF
.	TRBV5-4	.	TRBJ2-2	TGTGCCAGCAGCTTCGTGCAGGGCGACACCGGGGAGCTGTTTTTT	CASSFVQGDTGELFF
TRBD1	TRBV6-5	.	TRBJ2-1	TGTGCCAGCAGTAAACAGGGGTACAATGAGCAGTTCTTC	CASSKQGYNEQFF
TRBD1	TRBV7-6	.	TRBJ2-5	TGTGCCAGCAGCTTAATGGGGACAGGGGTAGAGTCCCAGTACTTC	CASSLMGTGVESQYF
.	TRBV19	.	TRBJ1-1	TGTGCCAGTAGCATGGGGGGGACGGGTTACACTGAAGCTTTCTTT	CASSMGGTGYTEAFF